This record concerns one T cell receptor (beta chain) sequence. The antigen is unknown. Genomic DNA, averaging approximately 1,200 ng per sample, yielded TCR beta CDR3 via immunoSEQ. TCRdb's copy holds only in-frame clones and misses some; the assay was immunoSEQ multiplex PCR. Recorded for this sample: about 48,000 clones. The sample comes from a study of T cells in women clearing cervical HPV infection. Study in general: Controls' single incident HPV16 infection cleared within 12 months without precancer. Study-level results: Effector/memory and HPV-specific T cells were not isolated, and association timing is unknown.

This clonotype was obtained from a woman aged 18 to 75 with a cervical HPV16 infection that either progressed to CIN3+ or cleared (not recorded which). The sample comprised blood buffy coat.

CDR3 residues: CSVLTDNYGYTF. The DNA read from the CDR3 is TGCAGCGTTTTAACAGATAACTATGGC. The chain employs TRBV29-1 and TRBJ1-2; no clear D. The read is 3 residues too short to cover the CDR3 end, so that end is filled in from the germline J gene. V lost 5 bases, J lost 1 base, and 8 bases lay in between. The CDR3 sequence is 12 residues long. Germline loops: CDR1 SQVTM, CDR2 ANQGSEA.